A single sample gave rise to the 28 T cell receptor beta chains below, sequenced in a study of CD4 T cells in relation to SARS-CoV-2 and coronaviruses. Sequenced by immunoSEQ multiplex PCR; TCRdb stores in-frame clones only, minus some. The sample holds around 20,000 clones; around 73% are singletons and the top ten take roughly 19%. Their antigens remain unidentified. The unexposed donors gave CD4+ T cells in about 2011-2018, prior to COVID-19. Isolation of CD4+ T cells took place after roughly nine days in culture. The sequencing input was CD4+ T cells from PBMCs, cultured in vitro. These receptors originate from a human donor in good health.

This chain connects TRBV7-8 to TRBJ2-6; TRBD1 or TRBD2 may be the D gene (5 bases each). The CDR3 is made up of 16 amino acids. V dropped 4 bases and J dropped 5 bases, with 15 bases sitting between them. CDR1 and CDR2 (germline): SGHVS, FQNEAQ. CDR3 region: CASSSPSRGRANVLTF. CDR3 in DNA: TGTGCCAGCAGCTCGCCTTCGAGGGGTAGGGCCAACGTCCTGACTTTC.

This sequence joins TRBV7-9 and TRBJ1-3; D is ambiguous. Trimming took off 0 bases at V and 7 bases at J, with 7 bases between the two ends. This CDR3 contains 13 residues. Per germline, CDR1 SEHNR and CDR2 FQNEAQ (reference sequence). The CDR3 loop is CASSLARENTIYF. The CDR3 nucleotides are TGTGCCAGCAGCTTAGCGCGGGAGAACACCATATATTTT.

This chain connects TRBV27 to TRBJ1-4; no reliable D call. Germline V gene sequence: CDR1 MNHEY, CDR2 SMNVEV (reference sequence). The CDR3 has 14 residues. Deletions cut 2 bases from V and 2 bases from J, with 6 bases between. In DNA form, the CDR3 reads TGTGCCAGCAGTTTAATTGGGACTAATGAAAAACTGTTTTTT. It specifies CASSLIGTNEKLFF. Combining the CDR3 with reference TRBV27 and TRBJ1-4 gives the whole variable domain EAQVTQNPRYLITVTGKKLTVTCSQNMNHEYMSWYRQDPGLGLRQIYYSMNVEVTDKGDVPEGYKVSRKEKRNFPLILESPSPNQTSLYFCASSLIGTNEKLFFGSGTQLSVL.

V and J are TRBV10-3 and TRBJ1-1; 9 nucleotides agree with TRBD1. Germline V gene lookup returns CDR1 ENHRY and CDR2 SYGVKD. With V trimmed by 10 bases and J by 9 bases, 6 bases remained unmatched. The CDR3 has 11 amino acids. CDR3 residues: CATATGGKAFF. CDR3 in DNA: TGTGCCACGGCGACAGGGGGGAAAGCTTTCTTT.

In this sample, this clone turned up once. DNA for the CDR3: TGTGCCATCAGTGAGTCGAGTGGGACTATTGTTTTGTATTTT. It is translated as CAISESSGTIVLYF. This chain connects TRBV10-3 to TRBJ2-3, with 7 bases identical to TRBD2. Losses at the gene ends were 0 bases for V and 14 bases for J; bases not matched to a gene: 11. The germline gives CDR1 ENHRY, CDR2 SYGVKD. The CDR3 contains 14 residues.

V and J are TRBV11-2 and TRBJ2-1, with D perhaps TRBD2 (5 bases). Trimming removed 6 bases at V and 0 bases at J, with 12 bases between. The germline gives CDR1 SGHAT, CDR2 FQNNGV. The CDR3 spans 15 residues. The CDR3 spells CASRRGLSSYNEQFF. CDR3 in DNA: TGTGCCAGCAGGCGTGGACTCAGCTCCTACAATGAGCAGTTCTTC.

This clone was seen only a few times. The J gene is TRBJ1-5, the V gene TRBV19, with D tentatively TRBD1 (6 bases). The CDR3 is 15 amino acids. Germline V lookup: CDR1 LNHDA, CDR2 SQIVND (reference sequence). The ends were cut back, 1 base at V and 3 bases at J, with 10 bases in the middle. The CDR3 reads CASSIGGAFNQPQHF. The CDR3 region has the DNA TGTGCCAGTAGTATAGGGGGGGCCTTCAATCAGCCCCAGCATTTT.

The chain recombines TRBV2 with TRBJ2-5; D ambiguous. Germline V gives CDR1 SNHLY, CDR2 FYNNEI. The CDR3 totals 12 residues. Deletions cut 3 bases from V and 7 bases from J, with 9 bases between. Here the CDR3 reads CASSDDLGTQYF. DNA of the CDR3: TGTGCCAGCAGTGACGACTTGGGGACCCAGTACTTC. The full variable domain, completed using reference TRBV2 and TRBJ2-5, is EPEVTQTPSHQVTQMGQEVILRCVPISNHLYFYWYRQILGQKVEFLVSFYNNEISEKSEIFDDQFSVERPDGSNFTLKIRSTKLEDSAMYFCASSDDLGTQYFGPGTRLLVL.

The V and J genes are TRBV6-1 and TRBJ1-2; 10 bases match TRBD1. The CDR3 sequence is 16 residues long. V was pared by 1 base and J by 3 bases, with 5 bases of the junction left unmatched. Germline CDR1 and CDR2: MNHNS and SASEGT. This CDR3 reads CASSEDGQGGDYGYTF. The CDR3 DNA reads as TGTGCCAGCAGTGAAGATGGACAGGGGGGAGACTATGGCTACACCTTC.

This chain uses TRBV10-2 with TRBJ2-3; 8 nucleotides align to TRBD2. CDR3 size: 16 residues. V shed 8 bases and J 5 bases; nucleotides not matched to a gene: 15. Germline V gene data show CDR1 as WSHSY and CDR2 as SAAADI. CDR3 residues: CASSDIAGFIIDTQYF. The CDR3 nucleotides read TGCGCCAGCTCAGATATAGCGGGATTCATTATAGATACGCAGTATTTT.

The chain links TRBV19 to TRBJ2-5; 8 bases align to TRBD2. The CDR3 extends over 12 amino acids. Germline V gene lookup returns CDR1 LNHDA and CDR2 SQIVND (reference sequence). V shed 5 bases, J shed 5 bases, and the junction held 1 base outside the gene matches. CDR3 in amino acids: CASSPGGETQYF. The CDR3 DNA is TGTGCCAGTAGTCCGGGGGGGGAGACCCAGTACTTC.

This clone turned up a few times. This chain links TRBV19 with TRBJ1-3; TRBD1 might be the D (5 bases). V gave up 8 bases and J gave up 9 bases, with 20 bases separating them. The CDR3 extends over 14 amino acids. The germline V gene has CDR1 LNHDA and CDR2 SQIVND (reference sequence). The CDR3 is CASGPIGLGGTIYF. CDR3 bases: TGTGCCAGTGGGCCTATCGGGCTTGGGGGCACCATATATTTT.

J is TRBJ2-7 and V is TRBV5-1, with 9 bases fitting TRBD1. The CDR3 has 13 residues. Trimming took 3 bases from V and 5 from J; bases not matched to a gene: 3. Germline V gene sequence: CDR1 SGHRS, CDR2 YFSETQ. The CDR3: CASSWGQGNEQYF. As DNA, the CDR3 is TGCGCCAGCAGCTGGGGACAGGGTAACGAGCAGTACTTC.

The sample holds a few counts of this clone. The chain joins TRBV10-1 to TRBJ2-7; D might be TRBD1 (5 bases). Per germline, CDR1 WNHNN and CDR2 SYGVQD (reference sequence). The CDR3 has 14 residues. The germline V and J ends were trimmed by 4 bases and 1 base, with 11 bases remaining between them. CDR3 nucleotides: TGCGCCAGCAGTGCGACAGCTAGTTCCTACGAGCAGTACTTC. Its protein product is CASSATASSYEQYF.

This CDR3 is CASSPTSADTQYF. The DNA for the CDR3 is TGCGCCAGCAGCCCAACGTCGGCGGATACGCAGTATTTT. This chain uses TRBV10-1 with TRBJ2-3; D call uncertain. Germline CDR1 and CDR2: WNHNN and SYGVQD (reference sequence). This CDR3 is built from 13 residues. Trimming shortened V by 6 bases and J by 6 bases, and 13 bases separated the two germline ends.

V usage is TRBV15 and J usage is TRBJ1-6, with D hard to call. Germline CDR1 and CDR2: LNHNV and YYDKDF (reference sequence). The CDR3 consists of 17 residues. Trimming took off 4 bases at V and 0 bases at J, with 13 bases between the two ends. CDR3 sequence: CATSTRRPNSYNSPLHF. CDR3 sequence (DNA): TGTGCCACCAGCACCAGACGCCCAAACTCCTATAATTCACCCCTCCACTTT.

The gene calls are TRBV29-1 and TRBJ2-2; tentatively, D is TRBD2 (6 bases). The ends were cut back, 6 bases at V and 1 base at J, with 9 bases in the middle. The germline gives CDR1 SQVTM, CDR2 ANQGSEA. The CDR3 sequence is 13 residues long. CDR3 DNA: TGCAGCGTCCTCGGGAGGAACACCGGGGAGCTGTTTTTT. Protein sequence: CSVLGRNTGELFF.

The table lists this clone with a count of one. Here the CDR3 reads CASSVEAGGLSKLFF. The CDR3 nucleotides read TGTGCCAGCAGCGTAGAGGCGGGTGGTCTAAGTAAACTGTTTTTT. This chain connects TRBV9 to TRBJ1-4, with unresolved D. Trimming took 0 bases from V and 11 from J, leaving 17 bases between them. The CDR3 contains 15 residues. Per the germline V gene, CDR1 is SGDLS and CDR2 is YYNGEE.

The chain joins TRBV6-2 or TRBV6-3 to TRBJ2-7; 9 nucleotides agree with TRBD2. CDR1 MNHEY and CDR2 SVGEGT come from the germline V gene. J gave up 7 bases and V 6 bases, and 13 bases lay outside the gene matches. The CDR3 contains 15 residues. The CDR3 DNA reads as TGTGCCAGCAGATACATAGCGGGAGAAGGACGGGAGCAGTACTTC. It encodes CASRYIAGEGREQYF.

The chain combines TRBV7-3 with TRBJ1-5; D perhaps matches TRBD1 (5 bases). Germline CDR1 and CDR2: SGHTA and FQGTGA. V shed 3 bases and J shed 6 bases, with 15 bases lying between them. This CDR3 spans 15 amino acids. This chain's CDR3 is CASSLDGSGSQPQHF. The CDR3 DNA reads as TGTGCCAGCAGCTTGGACGGATCAGGGAGTCAGCCCCAGCATTTT.

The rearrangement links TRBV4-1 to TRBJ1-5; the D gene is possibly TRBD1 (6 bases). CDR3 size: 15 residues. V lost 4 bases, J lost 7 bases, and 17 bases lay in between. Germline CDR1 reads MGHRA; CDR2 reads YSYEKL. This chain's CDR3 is CASSREEGEWQPQHF. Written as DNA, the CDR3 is TGCGCCAGCAGCCGGGAGGAGGGGGAATGGCAGCCCCAGCATTTT.

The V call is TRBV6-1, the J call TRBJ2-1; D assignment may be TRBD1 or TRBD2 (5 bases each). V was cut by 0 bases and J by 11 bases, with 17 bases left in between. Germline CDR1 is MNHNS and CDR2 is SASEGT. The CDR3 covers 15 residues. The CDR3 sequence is CASSEAWGTGVKQFF. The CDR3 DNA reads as TGTGCCAGCAGTGAAGCTTGGGGGACCGGAGTGAAGCAGTTCTTC.

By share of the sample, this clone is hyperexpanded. The CDR3, as DNA: TGTGCCAGCAGCCCCTACCTGAACACTGAAGCTTTCTTT. It is translated as CASSPYLNTEAFF. J is TRBJ1-1 and V is TRBV7-3; D not certain. Germline V lookup: CDR1 SGHTA, CDR2 FQGTGA. This CDR3 has 13 amino acids. Trimming pared 5 bases from V and 0 bases from J, leaving 7 bases between.

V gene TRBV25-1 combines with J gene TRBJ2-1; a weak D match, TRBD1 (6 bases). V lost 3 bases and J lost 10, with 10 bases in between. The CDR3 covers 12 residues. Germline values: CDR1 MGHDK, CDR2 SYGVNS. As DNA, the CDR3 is TGTGCCAGCAGTGACCAGACAGGAGAGCAGTTCTTC. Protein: CASSDQTGEQFF.

CDR3 amino acids: CSVRTGSDTQYF. CDR3 bases: TGCAGCGTTAGAACAGGGTCCGATACGCAGTATTTT. This sequence joins TRBV29-1 and TRBJ2-3, with TRBD1 as a possible D gene (6 bases). This CDR3 comprises 12 residues. The germline gives CDR1 SQVTM, CDR2 ANQGSEA. Trimming took 5 bases from V and 6 from J, leaving 12 bases between them.

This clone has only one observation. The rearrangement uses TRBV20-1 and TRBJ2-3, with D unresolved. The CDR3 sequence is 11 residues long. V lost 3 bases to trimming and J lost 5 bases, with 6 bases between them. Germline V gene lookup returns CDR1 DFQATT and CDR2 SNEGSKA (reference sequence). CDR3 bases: TGCAGTGCTAGGGTTGGAGATACGCAGTATTTT. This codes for CSARVGDTQYF.

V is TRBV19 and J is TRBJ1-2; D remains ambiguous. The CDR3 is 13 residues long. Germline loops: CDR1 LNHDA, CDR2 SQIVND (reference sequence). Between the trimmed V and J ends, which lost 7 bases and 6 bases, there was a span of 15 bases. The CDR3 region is CASTSNRGHGYTF. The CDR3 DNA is TGTGCCAGTACCTCCAACCGGGGTCATGGCTACACCTTC.

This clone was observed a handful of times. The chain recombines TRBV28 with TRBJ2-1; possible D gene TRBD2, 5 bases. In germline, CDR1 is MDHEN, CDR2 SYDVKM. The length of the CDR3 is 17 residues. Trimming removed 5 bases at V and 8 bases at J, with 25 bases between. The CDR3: CASSGKGLSSLSHEQFF. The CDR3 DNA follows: TGTGCCAGCAGTGGAAAAGGACTGTCTTCTCTTTCCCATGAGCAGTTCTTC.